This entry describes one T cell receptor (beta chain). This clonotype was observed a few times. Its binding antigen is unknown. There are no base qualities to consult, and no much larger clone falls within one base. This specimen belongs to a study of T-cell memory formation after mild COVID-19 (dated by TCRdb to 2020 to 2022). Describing the broader study: TCR sequence clusters from the two donors were found to be largely donor specific. Two young, previously healthy adult volunteers, one female and one male, were included in the cohort. In a couple of donors, T-cell clones that expanded and contracted after mild COVID-19 were followed by sequencing TCRalpha and TCRbeta repertoires longitudinally. What the study reported, not specific to this receptor: Only a couple of mild cases were covered in the study, and larger cohorts including severe cases with pre-infection samples were considered necessary. Clones contracting from day 15 to 85 had balanced CD4/CD8 phenotypes, while a second wave expanding from day 15 to 37 was biased towards CD4+. Contracting CD4+ clones appeared mostly in the CM and EM memory subsets, whereas CD8+ clones were enriched in EMRA. Some responding clones were detected in pre-infection memory, suggesting pre-existing cross-reactive memory T cells joined the SARS-CoV-2 response. SARS-CoV-2 specificity was not confirmed for the second-wave clones peaking on day 37.

Ficoll-Paque density gradient centrifugation was used to isolate PBMCs. TCRdb lists the instrument as Illumina NovaSeq 6000. cDNA libraries for TCRalpha and TCRbeta were prepared by 5'RACE using constant-segment primers, with sample barcodes and unique molecular identifiers added. RNA was extracted from every sample with Trizol reagent. Library amplification was performed in two PCR steps, and a second sample barcode and Illumina TruSeq adapters were introduced in the second step. The libraries were sequenced on an Illumina NovaSeq using 2 x 150 bp paired-end reads. From the authors' description of their analysis: With migec v1.2.7, reads were demultiplexed and then collapsed into UMI-guided consensus sequences. Using mixcr v2.1.11, the UMI consensuses were aligned to TRA and TRB V and J templates and assembled into clonotypes. Clonotypes were classified as expanded or contracted when called significant by both edgeR and NoisET, with noise models trained on biological replicates. For edgeR calls, a false discovery rate-adjusted p below 0.01 and a log2 fold-change threshold of 1 were applied. As an exploratory analysis of dynamics, max-normalized trajectories of the 1000 most abundant clonotypes were examined by PCA with hierarchical clustering. Separately sequenced CD4+ and CD8+ repertoires were used to assign the CD4 or CD8 phenotype of responding clones. TCRdb handled the public reads itself, with Q25 trimming in fastp and clone calling in MiXCR, and kept productive beta chains. Each entry merges the rows of one CDR3 protein and shows their most common DNA and genes. TCRdb, not the original authors, processed these V and J calls. This sample lists just over 350,000 distinct CDR3 sequences; around an eighth were detected once. Of the sample, around 22% is held by the ten largest clones.

The sequence came from a man aged 18-30 years who had mild COVID-19 (a few samples of this study predate the infection). The sample titles of this study are shuffled in the database, so cell type and time point are left out; the donor was told from shared clones. Input material: PBMCs or a T cell subset sorted from them (not recorded which).

The nucleotides are TGTGCCAGCAGACCAACAGGTTCGCCTTACAATGAGCAGTTCTTC. It translates to CASRPTGSPYNEQFF. This chain is built from TRBV28 and TRBJ2-1; TRBD1 is perhaps the D gene, given 5 matching bases. Including the terminal cysteine and phenylalanine, the CDR3 comprises 15 residues. The DNA shown is the 45-base CDR3, in frame from base 1. Trimming removed 6 bases from V and 4 bases from J, leaving 16 bases between the germline ends. The germline V gene provides CDR1 MDHEN and CDR2 SYDVKM.